The clone carrying this T cell receptor beta chain has a handful of counts. Its antigen is undetermined. Deletions cut 3 bases from V and 4 bases from J, with 14 bases between. CDR1 is DFQATT, CDR2 SNEGSKA, per germline (reference sequence). The CDR3 length is 14 residues. The source of the sample is a study of CD8 T cells in ankylosing spondylitis. General study results and limits: Matched ankylosing spondylitis synovial fluid reportedly contained a significantly enriched population of disease-linked clones. For ankylosing spondylitis blood, a TCR beta motif of under 10 highly homologous variants appeared characteristic.

TCRdb re-called the 5' RACE reads through MiXCR, storing one row per CDR3 protein. The sample shows 200,000 to 250,000 distinct CDR3 sequences, more than 25% of them seen only once. Sequencing used blood, either unsorted or a sorted T cell fraction (not recorded which). The receptor was isolated from a male donor with ankylosing spondylitis or in good health (not recorded which). The gene calls are TRBV20-1 and TRBJ2-3; D unresolved. The CDR3: CSARGWAWADTQYF. The DNA of the CDR3 is TGCAGTGCTAGGGGTTGGGCCTGGGCAGATACGCAGTATTTT.